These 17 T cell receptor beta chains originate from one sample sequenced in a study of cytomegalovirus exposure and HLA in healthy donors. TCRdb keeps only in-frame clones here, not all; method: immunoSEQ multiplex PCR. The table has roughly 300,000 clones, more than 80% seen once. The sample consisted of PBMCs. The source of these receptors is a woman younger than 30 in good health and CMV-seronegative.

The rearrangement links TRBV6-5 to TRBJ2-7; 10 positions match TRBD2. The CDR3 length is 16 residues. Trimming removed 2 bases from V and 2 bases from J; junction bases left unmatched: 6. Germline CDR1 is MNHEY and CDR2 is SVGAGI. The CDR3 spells CASSYGQLAGTYEQYF. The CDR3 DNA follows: TGTGCCAGCAGTTACGGCCAACTAGCGGGAACCTACGAGCAGTACTTC.

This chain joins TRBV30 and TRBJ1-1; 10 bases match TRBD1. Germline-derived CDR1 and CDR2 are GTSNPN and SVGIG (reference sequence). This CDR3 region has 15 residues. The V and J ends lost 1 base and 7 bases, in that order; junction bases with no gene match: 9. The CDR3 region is CAWSGRDRGNREAFF. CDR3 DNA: TGTGCCTGGAGTGGAAGGGACAGGGGTAATCGTGAAGCTTTCTTT.

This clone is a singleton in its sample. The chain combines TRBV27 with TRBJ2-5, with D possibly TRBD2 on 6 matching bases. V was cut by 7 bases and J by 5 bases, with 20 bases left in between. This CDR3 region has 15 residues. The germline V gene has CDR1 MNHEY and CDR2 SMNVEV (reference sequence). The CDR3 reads CASTPSGSSGETQYF. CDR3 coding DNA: TGTGCCAGCACCCCCTCGGGGTCCAGCGGGGAGACCCAGTACTTC.

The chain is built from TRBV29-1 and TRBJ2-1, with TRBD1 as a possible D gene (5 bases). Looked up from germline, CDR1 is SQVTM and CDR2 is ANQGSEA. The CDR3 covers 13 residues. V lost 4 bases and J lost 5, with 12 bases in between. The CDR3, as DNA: TGCAGCGTTGGGCCTCAGGGAAACAATGAGCAGTTCTTC. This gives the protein CSVGPQGNNEQFF.

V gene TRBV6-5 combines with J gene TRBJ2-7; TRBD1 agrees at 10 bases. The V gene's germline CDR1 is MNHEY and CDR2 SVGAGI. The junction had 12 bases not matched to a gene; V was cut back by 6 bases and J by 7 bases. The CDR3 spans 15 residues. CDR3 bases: TGTGCCAGCAGCCATACAGGACAGGGGGGCCGGGAGCAGTACTTC. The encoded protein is CASSHTGQGGREQYF.

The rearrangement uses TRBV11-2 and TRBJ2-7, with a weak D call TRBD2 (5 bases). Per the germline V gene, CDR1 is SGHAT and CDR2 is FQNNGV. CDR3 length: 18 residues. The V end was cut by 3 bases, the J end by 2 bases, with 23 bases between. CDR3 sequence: CASSLFSLSGGPTYEQYF. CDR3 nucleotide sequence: TGTGCCAGCAGCTTGTTTTCCCTTTCGGGCGGGCCAACCTACGAGCAGTACTTC.

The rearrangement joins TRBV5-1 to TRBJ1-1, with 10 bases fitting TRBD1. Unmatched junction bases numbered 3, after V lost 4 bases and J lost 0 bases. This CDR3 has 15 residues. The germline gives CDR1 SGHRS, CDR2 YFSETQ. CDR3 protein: CASSRTGGMNTEAFF. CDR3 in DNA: TGCGCCAGCAGCCGGACAGGGGGGATGAACACTGAAGCTTTCTTT.

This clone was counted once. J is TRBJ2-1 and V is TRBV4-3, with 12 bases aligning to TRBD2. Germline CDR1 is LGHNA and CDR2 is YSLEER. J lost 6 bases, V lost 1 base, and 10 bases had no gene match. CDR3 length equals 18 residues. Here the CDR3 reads CASSQVRGLAGPLNEQFF. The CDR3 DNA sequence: TGCGCCAGCAGCCAAGTACGAGGACTAGCGGGGCCTCTCAATGAGCAGTTCTTC.

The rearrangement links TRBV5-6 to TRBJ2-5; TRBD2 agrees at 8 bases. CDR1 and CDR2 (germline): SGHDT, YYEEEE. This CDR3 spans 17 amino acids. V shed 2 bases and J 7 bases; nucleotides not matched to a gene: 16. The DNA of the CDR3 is TGTGCCAGCAGCTTACCCCGAGGGGCGGGAGGATCAATGACCCAGTACTTC. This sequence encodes CASSLPRGAGGSMTQYF.

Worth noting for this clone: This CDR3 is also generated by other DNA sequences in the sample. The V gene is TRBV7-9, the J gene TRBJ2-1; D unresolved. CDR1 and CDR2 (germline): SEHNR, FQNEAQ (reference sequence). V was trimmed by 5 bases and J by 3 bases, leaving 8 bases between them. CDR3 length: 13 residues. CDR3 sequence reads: CASSLTGYNEQFF. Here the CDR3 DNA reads TGTGCCAGCAGCCTGACTGGCTACAATGAGCAGTTCTTC.

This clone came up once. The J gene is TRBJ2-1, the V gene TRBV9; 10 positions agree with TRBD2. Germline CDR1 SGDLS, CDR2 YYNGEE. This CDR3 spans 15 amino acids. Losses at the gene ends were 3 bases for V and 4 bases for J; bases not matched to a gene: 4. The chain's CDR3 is CASSAGTSEYNEQFF. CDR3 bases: TGTGCCAGCAGCGCCGGGACTAGCGAGTACAATGAGCAGTTCTTC.

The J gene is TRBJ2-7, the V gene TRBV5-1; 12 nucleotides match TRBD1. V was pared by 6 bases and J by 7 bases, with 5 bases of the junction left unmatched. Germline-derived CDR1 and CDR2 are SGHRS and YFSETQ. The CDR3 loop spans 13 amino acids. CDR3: CASTGQGAREQYF. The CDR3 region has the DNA TGCGCCAGCACGGGACAGGGGGCGCGGGAGCAGTACTTC.

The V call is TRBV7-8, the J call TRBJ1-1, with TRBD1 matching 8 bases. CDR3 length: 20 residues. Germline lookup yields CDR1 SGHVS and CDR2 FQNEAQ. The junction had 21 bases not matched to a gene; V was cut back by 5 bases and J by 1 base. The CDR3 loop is CASSPLVGEQGGSWNTEAFF. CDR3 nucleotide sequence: TGTGCCAGCAGCCCCTTGGTTGGGGAACAGGGGGGATCATGGAACACTGAAGCTTTCTTT.

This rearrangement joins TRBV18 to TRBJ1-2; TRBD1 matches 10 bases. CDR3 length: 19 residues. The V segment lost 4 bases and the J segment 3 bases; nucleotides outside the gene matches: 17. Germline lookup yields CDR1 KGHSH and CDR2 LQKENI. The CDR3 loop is CASSRGDGADRGRDYGYTF. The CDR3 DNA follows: TGTGCCAGCTCACGGGGTGATGGGGCCGACAGGGGGCGCGACTATGGCTACACCTTC.

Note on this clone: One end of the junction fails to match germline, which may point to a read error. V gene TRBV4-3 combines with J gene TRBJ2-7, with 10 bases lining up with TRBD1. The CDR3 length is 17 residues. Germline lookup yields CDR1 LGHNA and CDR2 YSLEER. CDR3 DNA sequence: TGCGCCAGCAGCAAAGAATACTTAGGGACAGGGGCTTACGAGCAGTACTTC. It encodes CASSKEYLGTGAYEQYF.

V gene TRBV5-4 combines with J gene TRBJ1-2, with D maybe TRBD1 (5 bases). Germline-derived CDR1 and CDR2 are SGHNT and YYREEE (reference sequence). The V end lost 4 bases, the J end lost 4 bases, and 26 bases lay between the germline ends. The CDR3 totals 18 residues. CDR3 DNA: TGTGCCAGCAGCCAATATATCGACTCTGGGGCCTTAGGCTATGGCTACACCTTC. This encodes CASSQYIDSGALGYGYTF.

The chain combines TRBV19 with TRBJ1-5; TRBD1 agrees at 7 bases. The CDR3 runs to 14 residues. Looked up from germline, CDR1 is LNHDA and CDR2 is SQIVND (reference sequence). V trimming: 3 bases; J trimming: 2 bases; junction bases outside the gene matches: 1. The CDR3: CASSIDRGNQPQHF. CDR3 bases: TGTGCCAGTAGTATCGACAGGGGCAATCAGCCCCAGCATTTT.